These 21 T cell receptor beta chains share one sample of origin, sequenced in a study of T-cell memory formation after mild COVID-19. MiXCR was run by TCRdb on the 5' RACE reads, yielding one entry per CDR3 protein. This sample has about 250,000 distinct CDR3 sequences; approximately 15% occur once, and the top ten carry 2.1%. What was sequenced was PBMCs or a T cell subset sorted from them (not recorded which). These receptors were obtained from an adult woman who had mild COVID-19 (a few samples of this study predate the infection). Cell type and time point are not known.

This clonotype has more than one count but fewer than ten. V and J are TRBV7-6 and TRBJ2-3; 12 positions agree with TRBD2. The trim removed 5 bases at V and 6 bases at J, leaving 9 bases unmatched. This CDR3 contains 16 residues. Germline CDR1 reads SGHVS; CDR2 reads FNYEAQ. The CDR3 protein is CASSTLGLAGRDTQYF. In nucleotides, the CDR3 is TGTGCCAGCAGCACCTTAGGACTAGCGGGAAGGGATACGCAGTATTTT.

This chain links TRBV7-9 with TRBJ2-2; 8 bases map to TRBD1. The CDR3 length is 14 residues. Per germline, CDR1 SEHNR and CDR2 FQNEAQ (reference sequence). The J segment lost 1 base and the V segment lost 10 bases, leaving 5 bases of the junction unmatched. The CDR3 DNA sequence: TGTGCCACTGTCGGGACAGGGAACACCGGGGAGCTGTTTTTT. Protein: CATVGTGNTGELFF.

The CDR3 loop reads CASSGLAIDTQYF. CDR3 DNA sequence: TGTGCCAGCAGCGGACTAGCAATAGATACGCAGTATTTT. The chain couples TRBV2 to TRBJ2-3, with TRBD2 identical over 8 bases. The V segment lost 6 bases and the J segment 5 bases; nucleotides outside the gene matches: 4. Per the germline V gene, CDR1 is SNHLY and CDR2 is FYNNEI. CDR3 length: 13 amino acids. Together with reference TRBV2 and TRBJ2-3, the CDR3 gives the full variable domain: EPEVTQTPSHQVTQMGQEVILRCVPISNHLYFYWYRQILGQKVEFLVSFYNNEISEKSEIFDDQFSVERPDGSNFTLKIRSTKLEDSAMYFCASSGLAIDTQYFGPGTRLTVL.

This clonotype showed up many times. The chain carries TRBV4-1 and TRBJ1-2; the D is unclear. The germline V gene encodes CDR1 MGHRA and CDR2 YSYEKL. Trimming took 2 bases from V and 4 from J, leaving 11 bases between them. CDR3 length: 14 amino acids. The CDR3 bases are TGCGCCAGCAGCCAATTCTTCACTGGCTATGGCTACACCTTC. Its protein product is CASSQFFTGYGYTF.

This clonotype has a handful of counts. This chain connects TRBV7-2 to TRBJ2-3; 12 nucleotides align to TRBD2. Per the germline V gene, CDR1 is SGHTA and CDR2 is FQGNSA. V shed 0 bases and J 4 bases; nucleotides not matched to a gene: 8. The CDR3 has 18 residues. The CDR3 coding sequence is TGTGCCAGCAGCTTAGCTCGCTTGGGACTAGCGGGCCCAGATACGCAGTATTTT. Amino acids: CASSLARLGLAGPDTQYF.

This clonotype was seen more than once but under ten times. The genes are TRBV12-3 or TRBV12-4 and TRBJ1-2; D possibly corresponds to TRBD1 (6 bases). The CDR3 has 13 amino acids. V was pared by 6 bases and J by 7 bases, with 15 bases between. The CDR3 DNA follows: TGTGCCAGCAGGTTGACGACAGGCGCTGGCTACACCTTC. It yields the protein CASRLTTGAGYTF.

The V and J genes are TRBV20-1 and TRBJ2-3, with no clear D. Per germline, CDR1 DFQATT and CDR2 SNEGSKA (reference sequence). With 0 bases removed from V and 3 bases from J, the gap between germline ends came to 13 bases. There are 15 residues in the CDR3. The CDR3 loop reads CSARDIAVLTDTQYF. For the CDR3, the DNA is TGCAGTGCTAGAGATATAGCAGTTTTAACAGATACGCAGTATTTT.

This clonotype was detected only a few times. The chain combines TRBV29-1 with TRBJ2-3; 12 bases fit TRBD1. The germline V gene has CDR1 SQVTM and CDR2 ANQGSEA. V lost 6 bases and J lost 6; bases outside the gene matches: 13. The CDR3 length is 16 residues. In DNA form, the CDR3 reads TGCAGCGTGTCCGGGACAGGGGGCTTCGGGGTGGATACGCAGTATTTT. It yields the protein CSVSGTGGFGVDTQYF.

V and J are TRBV28 and TRBJ2-3, with D possibly matching TRBD2 (5 bases). The CDR3 extends over 14 amino acids. In germline, CDR1 is MDHEN, CDR2 SYDVKM. The V gene lost 3 bases and the J gene lost 0 bases, with 7 bases spanning the gap. The CDR3 region is CASSFRGSTDTQYF. The CDR3 region has the DNA TGTGCCAGCAGTTTTCGGGGTAGCACAGATACGCAGTATTTT.

This clonotype was observed a few times. The chain uses TRBV6-5 and TRBJ2-2, with a weak D call TRBD2 (6 bases). The CDR3 extends over 16 amino acids. V was cut by 5 bases and J by 5 bases, with 18 bases left in between. Germline CDR1 and CDR2: MNHEY and SVGAGI. CDR3 coding DNA: TGTGCCAGCAGTATCGTAGAGACTAGGCCTACCGGGGAGCTGTTTTTT. This gives the protein CASSIVETRPTGELFF.

This clonotype was recorded many times. This rearrangement joins TRBV25-1 to TRBJ2-3; a possible D gene is TRBD2 (6 bases). Germline CDR1 MGHDK, CDR2 SYGVNS. This CDR3 comprises 14 residues. V lost 8 bases and J lost 2, with 14 bases in between. The CDR3, as DNA: TGTGCCAGCGGGGAGGCTAGTAACACAGATACGCAGTATTTT. Translated, it gives CASGEASNTDTQYF.

This clonotype has just a few counts. V and J are TRBV7-9 and TRBJ1-1; D call uncertain. CDR1 SEHNR and CDR2 FQNEAQ come from the germline V gene (reference sequence). V was shortened by 5 bases and J by 4 bases, with 11 bases between the two germline ends. The CDR3 covers 13 residues. This CDR3 is CASSPQSSTEAFF. The CDR3 DNA sequence: TGTGCCAGCAGCCCGCAGTCCTCCACTGAAGCTTTCTTT.

The table lists this clonotype with a count of one. V gene TRBV6-1 combines with J gene TRBJ1-1; TRBD1 aligns across 10 bases. Looked up from germline, CDR1 is MNHNS and CDR2 is SASEGT. This CDR3 comprises 12 residues. With 6 bases clipped from V and 7 bases from J, the junction kept 2 bases outside the gene matches. The CDR3: CASRGQGDEAFF. The CDR3 DNA reads as TGTGCCAGCAGAGGACAGGGGGATGAAGCTTTCTTT.

The chain links TRBV5-4 to TRBJ2-5; TRBD1 matches 7 bases. Germline CDR1 and CDR2: SGHNT and YYREEE (reference sequence). The junction had 8 bases not matched to a gene; V was cut back by 4 bases and J by 2 bases. The CDR3 runs to 15 residues. The CDR3 DNA is TGTGCCAGCAGCACCGGGACAGACTTACAAGAGACCCAGTACTTC. It specifies CASSTGTDLQETQYF.

This clonotype was seen a handful of times. The V gene is TRBV4-1, the J gene TRBJ2-5; D may be TRBD1 (5 bases). The V gene's germline CDR1 is MGHRA and CDR2 YSYEKL. V gave up 1 base and J gave up 0 bases, with 15 bases separating them. The CDR3 has 17 residues. DNA of the CDR3: TGCGCCAGCAGCCAAGTGGTCGTTTCAGGGTACCAAGAGACCCAGTACTTC. This encodes CASSQVVVSGYQETQYF.

The V call is TRBV12-3 or TRBV12-4, the J call TRBJ2-2, with 12 positions matching TRBD2. The CDR3 totals 15 residues. The V gene end was trimmed by 6 bases and the J gene end by 10 bases; junction bases not matched to a gene: 9. The CDR3 DNA is TGTGCCAGCAGCTCTCGGACTAGCGGGGCCCAGGAGCTGTTTTTT. Encoded protein: CASSSRTSGAQELFF.

This clonotype was found a few times. The V and J genes are TRBV2 and TRBJ2-3, with D perhaps TRBD1 (6 bases). The CDR3 spans 15 residues. V shed 6 bases and J shed 0 bases, with 13 bases lying between them. The germline V gene encodes CDR1 SNHLY and CDR2 FYNNEI. CDR3 DNA: TGTGCCAGCAGCCCGGGACACACTAGCACAGATACGCAGTATTTT. Translated: CASSPGHTSTDTQYF. The variable domain in full, with the rest retrieved from reference TRBV2 and TRBJ2-3, is EPEVTQTPSHQVTQMGQEVILRCVPISNHLYFYWYRQILGQKVEFLVSFYNNEISEKSEIFDDQFSVERPDGSNFTLKIRSTKLEDSAMYFCASSPGHTSTDTQYFGPGTRLTVL.

The chain carries TRBV10-3 and TRBJ2-1, with 14 positions matching TRBD2. Germline V gene lookup returns CDR1 ENHRY and CDR2 SYGVKD. With 5 bases clipped from V and 12 bases from J, the junction kept 6 bases outside the gene matches. The CDR3 totals 14 residues. Here the CDR3 reads CAISPGLAGGWQFF. The CDR3 nucleotides read TGTGCCATCAGTCCTGGACTAGCGGGAGGATGGCAGTTCTTC.

This clonotype has a single count. J is TRBJ1-5 and V is TRBV24-1; the D is unclear. Germline V CDR1 and CDR2: KGHDR, SFDVKD. Trimming left V 3 bases short and J 2 bases short, with 7 bases between. The CDR3 has 14 residues. CDR3: CATSDPTGNQPQHF. As DNA, the CDR3 is TGTGCCACCAGTGATCCAACGGGCAATCAGCCCCAGCATTTT.

The chain recombines TRBV20-1 with TRBJ2-3; the D gene is possibly TRBD2 (6 bases). Germline V gives CDR1 DFQATT, CDR2 SNEGSKA (reference sequence). V was shortened by 4 bases and J by 8 bases, with 22 bases between the two germline ends. CDR3 length: 15 residues. CDR3 amino acids: CSATLYGTPAGTQYF. CDR3 nucleotides: TGCAGTGCTACCCTGTATGGGACTCCGGCGGGTACGCAGTATTTT.

The gene calls are TRBV6-2 or TRBV6-3 and TRBJ2-7; D not certain. Looked up from germline, CDR1 is MNHEY and CDR2 is SVGEGT. The CDR3 runs to 14 residues. The V and J ends lost 0 bases and 2 bases respectively, with 8 bases between them. The CDR3 reads CASSYSKPAYEQYF. The CDR3 coding sequence is TGTGCCAGCAGTTACTCGAAACCAGCCTACGAGCAGTACTTC.